The rows below give T cell receptor beta chains drawn from one sample of a study of blood T cell repertoires in COVID-19. Assay: immunoSEQ multiplex PCR; the TCRdb copy retains only in-frame clones and omits some. The sample lists about 200,000 clones; around 85% were seen once. The source material was peripheral blood. Receptor source: a woman aged 45-65 years with acute or convalescent COVID-19. CDR3s include the opening cysteine and the closing phenylalanine or tryptophan. The order of the fields is V gene, D gene, J gene, clone size, CDR3 DNA, CDR3 protein. The D gene is left open where the match is weak. Some rows have no size entry. The others give once, few or many, or a class for an expanded clone.

TRBV21-1,-,TRBJ2-1,-,TGTGCCAGCAGCAGGTCGACTAGCGGGATGGACAATGAGCAGTTCTTC,CASSRSTSGMDNEQFF
TRBV24-1,-,TRBJ2-5,-,TGTGCCACCAGTGATTCAGGGGCCCGAGGGACCCAGTACTTC,CATSDSGARGTQYF
TRBV11-2,-,TRBJ2-5,-,TGTGCCAGCAGCTTAAACGGGGAGCAAGAGACCCAGTACTTC,CASSLNGEQETQYF
TRBV19,-,TRBJ2-2,once,TGTGCCAGTAGTATAGTAAGACTAAGAAACACCGGGGAGCTGTTTTTT,CASSIVRLRNTGELFF
TRBV29-1,-,TRBJ2-7,-,TGCAGCGCCGCAGGGCAGGGGTACGAGCAGTACTTC,CSAAGQGYEQYF
TRBV19,-,TRBJ1-1,-,TGTGCCAGTAGTATAGATCGGGACACCCGGGGCATGGCTTTCTTT,CASSIDRDTRGMAFF
TRBV5-6,TRBD2,TRBJ2-2,few,TGTGCCAGCAGCTTGGGACTAGCGGGAGTTAGGGAGCTGTTTTTT,CASSLGLAGVRELFF
TRBV6-1,TRBD2,TRBJ2-3,-,TGTGCCAGCAGGGAACTGGGACTAGCGGGAGCGGATACGCAGTATTTT,CASRELGLAGADTQYF
TRBV18,TRBD2,TRBJ2-3,-,TGTGCCAGCTCACCCACCTCCGGGACTAGCGGCACAGATACGCAGTATTTT,CASSPTSGTSGTDTQYF
TRBV29-1,-,TRBJ2-7,-,TGCAGCGTTGAAGGGACGGGACACGCCTCCTACGAGCAGTACTTC,CSVEGTGHASYEQYF
TRBV5-1,-,TRBJ2-1,-,TGCGCCAGCAGCCGGGAAGGAAACAATGAGCAGTTCTTC,CASSREGNNEQFF
TRBV27,-,TRBJ2-7,-,TGTGCCAGCAGTCCCCTCGGAGCGTATCCCCACGAGCAGTACTTC,CASSPLGAYPHEQYF
TRBV5-4,-,TRBJ1-2,few,TGTGCCAGCAGCTTGGACAGGCGAGGCTACACCTTC,CASSLDRRGYTF
TRBV5-6,-,TRBJ2-2,-,TGTGCCAGCAGCTTGAACCGAGTCGGGTTGTTTTTT,CASSLNRVGLFF
TRBV6-5,TRBD1,TRBJ1-2,-,TGTGCCAGCGGTCCGGACAGGGGTGCCGGCTACACCTTC,CASGPDRGAGYTF
TRBV9,-,TRBJ1-6,-,TGTGCCAGCAGTCAGGGGACAAACTATAATTCACCCCTCCACTTT,CASSQGTNYNSPLHF
TRBV7-2,TRBD2,TRBJ2-3,-,TGTGCCAGCAGCCTACTAGCGGGAGTTTCAGATACGCAGTATTTT,CASSLLAGVSDTQYF
TRBV7-8,-,TRBJ1-2,few,TGTGCCAGCAGCTTATCAGGGGACTATGGCTACACCTTC,CASSLSGDYGYTF
TRBV5-1,TRBD2,TRBJ2-7,-,TGCGCCAGCAGCTCGGGTACTAGCGGGGGCGGCCAGTACTTC,CASSSGTSGGGQYF
TRBV19,TRBD1,TRBJ2-7,once,TGTGCCAGTAGTAAGCGACAGGGGGGCCACGAGCAGTACTTC,CASSKRQGGHEQYF
TRBV15,-,TRBJ2-1,once,TGTGCCACCAGCAGAGATCTATCATATTCGGAGCAGTTCTTC,CATSRDLSYSEQFF
TRBV7-9,TRBD1,TRBJ1-6,-,TGTGCCAGCAGCACCGACAGGGCGTCCTCACCCCTCCACTTT,CASSTDRASSPLHF
TRBV18,TRBD2,TRBJ2-7,-,TGTGCCAGCTCACCCGGCGGACTAGCGGGGGGGCCGGGGTACTTC,CASSPGGLAGGPGYF
TRBV2,TRBD1,TRBJ1-5,few,TGTGCCAGCAGTGTTGAGGGGGCGAGCAATCAGCCCCAGCATTTT,CASSVEGASNQPQHF
TRBV6-5,TRBD1,TRBJ2-3,-,TGTGCCAGCAGTTACGGGGATGGACAGGGGATAGATACGCAGTATTTT,CASSYGDGQGIDTQYF
TRBV4-2,TRBD2,TRBJ2-3,once,TGTGCCAGCAGCGGGCTAGCGGGGGCCGAGTGGCCAGATACGCAGTATTTT,CASSGLAGAEWPDTQYF
TRBV6-6,TRBD1,TRBJ2-1,-,TGTGCCAGCAGTCGGGACAGGGTGACGAGGTTCCCCTACAATGAGCAGTTCTTC,CASSRDRVTRFPYNEQFF
TRBV24-1,-,TRBJ2-1,-,TGTGCCACCGGTAGGGCGGGGTATGAGCAGTTCTTC,CATGRAGYEQFF
TRBV5-6,-,TRBJ2-1,-,TGTGCCAGCAGCTTATACAGGGTTGAGCAGTTCTTC,CASSLYRVEQFF